This T cell receptor (beta chain) was captured in a study of HIV-infected patients and healthy controls. The germline V and J ends were trimmed by 1 base and 6 bases, with 6 bases remaining between them. The germline CDR1 and CDR2 sequences are GTSNPN and SVGIG (reference sequence). The length of the CDR3 is 11 residues. The repertoire came from unfractionated whole blood and reflected all unsorted peripheral T cells. Alpha and beta constant-region primers primed reverse transcription of about 500 ng RNA. Each of the alpha and beta chains got its own library through chain-specific third strand synthesis with indices. TCRdb passed the 5' RACE reads through MiXCR, listing each CDR3 protein once. The table has roughly 7,400 distinct CDR3 sequences, approximately 9% seen once. This clonotype occurred many times.

This TCR came from an adult with HIV infection. This chain uses TRBV30 with TRBJ1-1, with unresolved D. The sequences come from blood, collected before antiretroviral therapy. The CDR3 nucleotides read TGTGCCTGGAGTGACCTGGCTGAAGCTTTCTTT. Protein sequence: CAWSDLAEAFF.